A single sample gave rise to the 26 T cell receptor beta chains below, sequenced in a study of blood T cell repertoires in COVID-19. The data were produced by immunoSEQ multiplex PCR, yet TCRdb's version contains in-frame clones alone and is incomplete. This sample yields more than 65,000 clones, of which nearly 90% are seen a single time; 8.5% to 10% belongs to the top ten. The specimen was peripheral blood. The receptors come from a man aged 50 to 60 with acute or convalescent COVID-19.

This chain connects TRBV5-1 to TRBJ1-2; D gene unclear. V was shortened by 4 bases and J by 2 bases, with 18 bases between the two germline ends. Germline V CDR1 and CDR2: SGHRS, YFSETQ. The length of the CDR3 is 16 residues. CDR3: CASSVRIPGWNYGYTF. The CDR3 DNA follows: TGCGCCAGCAGCGTGAGGATCCCGGGGTGGAACTATGGCTACACCTTC.

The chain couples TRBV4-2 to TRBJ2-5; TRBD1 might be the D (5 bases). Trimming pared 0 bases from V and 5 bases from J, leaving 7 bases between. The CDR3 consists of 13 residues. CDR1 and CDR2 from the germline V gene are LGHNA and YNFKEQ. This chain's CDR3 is CASSQDGAETQYF. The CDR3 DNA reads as TGTGCCAGCAGCCAAGATGGGGCGGAGACCCAGTACTTC.

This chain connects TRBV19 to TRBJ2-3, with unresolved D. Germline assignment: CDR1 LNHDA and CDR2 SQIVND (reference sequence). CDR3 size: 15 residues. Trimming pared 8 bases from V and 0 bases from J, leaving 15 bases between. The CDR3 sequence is CASLRQESSTDTQYF. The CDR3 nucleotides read TGTGCCAGTCTTAGACAAGAGTCTAGCACAGATACGCAGTATTTT.

Here the CDR3 reads CASSSQGSYGYTF. In DNA form, the CDR3 reads TGTGCCAGCAGCTCCCAGGGCAGCTATGGCTACACCTTC. V and J are TRBV3-1 (or the pseudogene TRBV3-2) and TRBJ1-2; D may be TRBD1 (5 bases). The CDR3 is 13 residues long. The V gene lost 5 bases and the J gene lost 4 bases, with 11 bases spanning the gap. The V gene's germline CDR1 is LGHDT and CDR2 YNNKEL (reference sequence).

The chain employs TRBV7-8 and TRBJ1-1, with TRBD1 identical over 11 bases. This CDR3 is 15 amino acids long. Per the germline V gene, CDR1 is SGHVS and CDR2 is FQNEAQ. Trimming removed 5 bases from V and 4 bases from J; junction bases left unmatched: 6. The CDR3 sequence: CASSPQGQGGTEAFF. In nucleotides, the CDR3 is TGTGCCAGCAGCCCCCAGGGACAGGGGGGCACTGAAGCTTTCTTT.

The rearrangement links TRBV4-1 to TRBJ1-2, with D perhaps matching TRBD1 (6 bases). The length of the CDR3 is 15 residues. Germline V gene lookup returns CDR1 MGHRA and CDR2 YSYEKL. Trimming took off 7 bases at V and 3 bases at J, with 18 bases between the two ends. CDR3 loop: CASTPGGGADYGYTF. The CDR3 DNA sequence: TGCGCCAGCACCCCGGGGGGGGGCGCGGACTATGGCTACACCTTC.

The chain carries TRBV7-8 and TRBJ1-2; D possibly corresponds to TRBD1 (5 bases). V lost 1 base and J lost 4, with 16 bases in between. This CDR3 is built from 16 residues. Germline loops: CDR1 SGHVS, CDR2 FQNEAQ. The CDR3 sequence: CASSLVARGGIYGYTF. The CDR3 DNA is TGTGCCAGCAGCTTAGTGGCAAGGGGCGGAATCTATGGCTACACCTTC.

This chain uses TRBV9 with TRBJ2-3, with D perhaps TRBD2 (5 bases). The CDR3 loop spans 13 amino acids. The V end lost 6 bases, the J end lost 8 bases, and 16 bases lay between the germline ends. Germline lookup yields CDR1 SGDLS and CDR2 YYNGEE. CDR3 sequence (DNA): TGTGCCAGCACCCCGGGTGTTGGAGGTACGCAGTATTTT. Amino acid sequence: CASTPGVGGTQYF.

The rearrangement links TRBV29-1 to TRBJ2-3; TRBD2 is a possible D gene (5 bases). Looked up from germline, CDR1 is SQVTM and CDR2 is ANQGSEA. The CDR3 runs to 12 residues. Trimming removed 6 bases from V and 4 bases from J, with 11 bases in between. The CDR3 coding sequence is TGCAGCGTGGAGGTGGTCCCAGATACGCAGTATTTT. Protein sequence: CSVEVVPDTQYF.

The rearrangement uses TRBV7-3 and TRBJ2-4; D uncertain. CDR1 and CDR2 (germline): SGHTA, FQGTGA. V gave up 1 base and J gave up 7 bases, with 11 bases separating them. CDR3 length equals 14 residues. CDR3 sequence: CASSLSGSTNIQYF. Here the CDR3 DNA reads TGTGCCAGCAGCTTAAGCGGTAGTACTAACATTCAGTACTTC. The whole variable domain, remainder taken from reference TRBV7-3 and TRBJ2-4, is GAGVSQTPSNKVTEKGKYVELRCDPISGHTALYWYRQSLGQGPEFLIYFQGTGAADDSGLPNDRFFAVRPEGSVSTLKIQRTERGDSAVYLCASSLSGSTNIQYFGAGTRLSVL.

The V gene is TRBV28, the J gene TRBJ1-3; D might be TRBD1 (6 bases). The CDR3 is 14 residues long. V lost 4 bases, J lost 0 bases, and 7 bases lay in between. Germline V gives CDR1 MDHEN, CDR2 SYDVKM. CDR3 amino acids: CASSSRGSGNTIYF. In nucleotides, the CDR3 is TGTGCCAGCAGTTCCAGGGGCTCTGGAAACACCATATATTTT.

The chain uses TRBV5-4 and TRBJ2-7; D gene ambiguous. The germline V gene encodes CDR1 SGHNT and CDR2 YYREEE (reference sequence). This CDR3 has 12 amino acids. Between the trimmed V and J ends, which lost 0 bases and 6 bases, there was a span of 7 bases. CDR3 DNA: TGTGCCAGCAGCTTGGACTCCGGCGAGCAGTACTTC. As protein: CASSLDSGEQYF. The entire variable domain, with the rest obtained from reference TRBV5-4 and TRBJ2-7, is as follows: ETGVTQSPTHLIKTRGQQVTLRCSSQSGHNTVSWYQQALGQGPQFIFQYYREEENGRGNFPPRFSGLQFPNYSSELNVNALELDDSALYLCASSLDSGEQYFGPGTRLTVT.

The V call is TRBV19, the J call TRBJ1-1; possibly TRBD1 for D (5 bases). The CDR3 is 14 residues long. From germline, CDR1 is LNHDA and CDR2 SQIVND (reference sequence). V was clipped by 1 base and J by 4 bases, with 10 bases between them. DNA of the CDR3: TGTGCCAGTAGTATAGTGGCAGGGCTCACTGAAGCTTTCTTT. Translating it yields CASSIVAGLTEAFF.

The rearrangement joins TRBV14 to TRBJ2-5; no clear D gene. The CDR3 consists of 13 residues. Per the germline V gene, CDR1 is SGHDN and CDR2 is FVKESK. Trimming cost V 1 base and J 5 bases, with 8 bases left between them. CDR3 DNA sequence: TGTGCCAGCAGCCAAGTTTCTTATGAGACCCAGTACTTC. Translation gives CASSQVSYETQYF.

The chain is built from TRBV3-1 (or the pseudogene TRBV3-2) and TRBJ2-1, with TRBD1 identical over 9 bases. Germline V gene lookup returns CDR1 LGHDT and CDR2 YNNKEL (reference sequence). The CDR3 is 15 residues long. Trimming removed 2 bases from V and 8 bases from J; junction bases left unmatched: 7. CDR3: CASSQLGQGADEQFF. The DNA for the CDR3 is TGTGCCAGCAGCCAACTGGGACAGGGAGCCGATGAGCAGTTCTTC.

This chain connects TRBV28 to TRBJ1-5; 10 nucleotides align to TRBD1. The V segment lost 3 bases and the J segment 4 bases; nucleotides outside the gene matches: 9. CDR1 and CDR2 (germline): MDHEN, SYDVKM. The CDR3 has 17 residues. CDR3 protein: CASSFPSGTGVNQPQHF. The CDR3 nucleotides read TGTGCCAGCAGTTTCCCGTCCGGGACAGGGGTAAATCAGCCCCAGCATTTT.

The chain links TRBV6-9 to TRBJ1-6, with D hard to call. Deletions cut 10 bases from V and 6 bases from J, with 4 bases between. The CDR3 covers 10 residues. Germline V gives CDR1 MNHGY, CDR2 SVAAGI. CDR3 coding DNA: TGTGCCATCTTTAATTCACCCCTCCACTTT. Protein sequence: CAIFNSPLHF.

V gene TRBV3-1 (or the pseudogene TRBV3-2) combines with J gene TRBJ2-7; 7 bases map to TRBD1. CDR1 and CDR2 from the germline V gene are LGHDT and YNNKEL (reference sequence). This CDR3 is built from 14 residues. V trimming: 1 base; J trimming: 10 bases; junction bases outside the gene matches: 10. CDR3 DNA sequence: TGTGCCAGCAGCCAAGGGGCCTCGACAGGGCTACAGTACGTC. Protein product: CASSQGASTGLQYV.

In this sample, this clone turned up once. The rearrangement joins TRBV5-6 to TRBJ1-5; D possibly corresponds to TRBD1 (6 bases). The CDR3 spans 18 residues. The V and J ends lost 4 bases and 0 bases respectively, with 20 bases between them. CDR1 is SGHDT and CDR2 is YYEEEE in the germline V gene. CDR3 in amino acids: CASSPSFGQSYSNQPQHF. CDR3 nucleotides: TGTGCCAGCAGCCCTTCCTTCGGACAGTCCTATAGCAATCAGCCCCAGCATTTT.

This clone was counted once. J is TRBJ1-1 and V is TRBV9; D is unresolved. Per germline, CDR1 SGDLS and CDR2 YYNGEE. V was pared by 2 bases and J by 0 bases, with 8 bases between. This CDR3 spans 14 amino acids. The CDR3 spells CASSVAYMNTEAFF. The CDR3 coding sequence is TGTGCCAGCAGCGTTGCATACATGAACACTGAAGCTTTCTTT.

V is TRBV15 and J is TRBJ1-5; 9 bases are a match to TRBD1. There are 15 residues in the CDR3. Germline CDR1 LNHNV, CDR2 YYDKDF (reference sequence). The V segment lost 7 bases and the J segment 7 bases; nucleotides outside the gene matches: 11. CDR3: CATTGSTGGWQPQHF. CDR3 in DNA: TGTGCCACCACCGGAAGCACAGGGGGCTGGCAGCCCCAGCATTTT. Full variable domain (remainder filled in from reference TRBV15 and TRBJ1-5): DAMVIQNPRYQVTQFGKPVTLSCSQTLNHNVMYWYQQKSSQAPKLLFHYYDKDFNNEADTPDNFQSRRPNTSFCFLDIRSPGLGDTAMYLCATTGSTGGWQPQHFGDGTRLSIL.

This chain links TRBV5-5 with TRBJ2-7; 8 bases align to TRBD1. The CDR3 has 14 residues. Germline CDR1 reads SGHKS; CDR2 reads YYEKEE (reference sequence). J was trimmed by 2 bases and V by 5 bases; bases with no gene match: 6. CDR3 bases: TGTGCCAGCAGGCCCGGGACAGGAGCCTACGAGCAGTACTTC. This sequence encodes CASRPGTGAYEQYF. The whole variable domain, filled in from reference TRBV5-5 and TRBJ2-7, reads DAGVTQSPTHLIKTRGQQVTLRCSPISGHKSVSWYQQVLGQGPQFIFQYYEKEERGRGNFPDRFSARQFPNYSSELNVNALLLGDSALYLCASRPGTGAYEQYFGPGTRLTVT.

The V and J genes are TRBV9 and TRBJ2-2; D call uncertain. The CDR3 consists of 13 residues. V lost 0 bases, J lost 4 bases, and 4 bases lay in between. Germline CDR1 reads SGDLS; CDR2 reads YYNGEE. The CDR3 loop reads CASSVGVTGELFF. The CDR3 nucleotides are TGTGCCAGCAGCGTAGGAGTCACCGGGGAGCTGTTTTTT.

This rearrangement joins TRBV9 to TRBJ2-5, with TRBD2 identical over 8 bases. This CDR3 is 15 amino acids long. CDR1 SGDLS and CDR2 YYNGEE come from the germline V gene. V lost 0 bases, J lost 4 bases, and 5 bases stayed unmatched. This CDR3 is CASSVEVSGGETQYF. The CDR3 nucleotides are TGTGCCAGCAGCGTAGAGGTCAGCGGGGGAGAGACCCAGTACTTC.

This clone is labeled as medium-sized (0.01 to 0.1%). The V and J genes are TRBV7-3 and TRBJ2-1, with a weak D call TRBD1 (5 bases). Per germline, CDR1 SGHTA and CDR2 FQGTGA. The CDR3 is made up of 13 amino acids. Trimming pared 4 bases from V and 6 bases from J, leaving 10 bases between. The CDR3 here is CASSSLQGNEQFF. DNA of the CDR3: TGTGCCAGCAGCTCACTGCAGGGCAATGAGCAGTTCTTC.

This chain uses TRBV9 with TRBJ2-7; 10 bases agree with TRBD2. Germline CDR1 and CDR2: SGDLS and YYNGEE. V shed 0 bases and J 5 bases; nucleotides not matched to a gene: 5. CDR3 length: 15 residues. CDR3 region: CASSVGGLADHEQYF. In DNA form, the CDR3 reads TGTGCCAGCAGCGTAGGAGGACTAGCGGACCACGAGCAGTACTTC.